The 11 T cell receptor beta chains reported below all come from one sample, sequenced in a study of blood T cells in healthy people across ages. With a J-beta primer mix and a sample-barcoded 5' primer, a second PCR ran about 7 to 12 cycles. From the 5' RACE reads, TCRdb called clonotypes with MiXCR, one entry per CDR3 protein. The table lists more than 1 million distinct CDR3 sequences, around 43% of them singletons. Sequencing used blood. The receptor set was obtained from a woman aged 55-70 years in good health.

The gene calls are TRBV20-1 and TRBJ1-2, with unresolved D. Trimming pared 2 bases from V and 4 bases from J, leaving 14 bases between. The germline V gene encodes CDR1 DFQATT and CDR2 SNEGSKA (reference sequence). The CDR3 is 14 residues long. CDR3: CSARSATGSYGYTF. The CDR3 DNA is TGCAGTGCTAGATCAGCGACCGGGAGCTATGGCTACACCTTC.

With respect to this clonotype: With a much larger clone just one base away, this may be a read error. The gene calls are TRBV27 and TRBJ2-1; 10 bases align to TRBD1. The germline V gene has CDR1 MNHEY and CDR2 SMNVEV (reference sequence). Trimming cost V 10 bases and J 10 bases; bases outside gene matches: 7. The CDR3 contains 12 residues. CDR3 DNA: TGTGCCACCCGGACAGGGGGTGACGAGCAGTTCTTC. Translating gives CATRTGGDEQFF.

Worth noting for this clonotype: A much larger clone lies one base from this, so it may be a read error. The V gene is TRBV29-1, the J gene TRBJ2-5; either TRBD1 or TRBD2 may fit D (5 bases each). Trimming cost V 5 bases and J 5 bases, with 15 bases left between them. CDR1 and CDR2 (germline): SQVTM, ANQGSEA. This CDR3 is 13 amino acids long. The CDR3, as DNA: TGCAGCGTTTCCCGGGGCCAATTGGAGACCCAGTACTTC. Protein: CSVSRGQLETQYF.

The gene calls are TRBV15 and TRBJ2-3, with D unclear. This CDR3 has 13 amino acids. CDR1 is LNHNV, CDR2 YYDKDF, per germline (reference sequence). Trimming stripped 5 bases from V and 8 bases from J, with 14 bases between. The DNA of the CDR3 is TGTGCCACCAGCGCTCTAGTGCGCGGTACGCAGTATTTT. Translating it yields CATSALVRGTQYF.

The chain links TRBV9 to TRBJ2-4; unclear D gene. This CDR3 comprises 15 residues. CDR1 is SGDLS and CDR2 is YYNGEE in the germline V gene. Trimming stripped 3 bases from V and 6 bases from J, with 16 bases between. CDR3 sequence: CASSAQSGSPNIQYF. CDR3 DNA: TGTGCCAGCAGCGCTCAATCCGGGTCTCCAAACATTCAGTACTTC.

This clonotype has just one count. The J gene is TRBJ2-4, the V gene TRBV28; TRBD1 matches 9 bases. CDR3 length equals 15 residues. CDR1 is MDHEN and CDR2 is SYDVKM in the germline V gene. V shed 3 bases and J 7 bases; nucleotides not matched to a gene: 7. CDR3 residues: CASSFGGTGKNIQYF. The DNA of the CDR3 is TGTGCCAGCAGTTTCGGGGGGACAGGGAAGAACATTCAGTACTTC.

This clonotype occurred once. A much larger clone differs from this one at a single base, so this may be a read error. The chain has TRBV29-1 and TRBJ2-7; 10 bases are shared with TRBD1. The germline gives CDR1 SQVTM, CDR2 ANQGSEA. The CDR3 sequence is 14 residues long. V lost 6 bases and J lost 6; bases outside the gene matches: 11. For the CDR3, the DNA is TGCAGCGTGATTGCCTGGACAGGGGGAGTCGAGCAGTACTTC. It yields the protein CSVIAWTGGVEQYF.

This clonotype turned up a few times. This chain connects TRBV29-1 to TRBJ2-7, with D possibly TRBD2 on 5 matching bases. The V end was cut by 5 bases, the J end by 3 bases, with 14 bases between. From germline, CDR1 is SQVTM and CDR2 ANQGSEA. This CDR3 contains 13 residues. The CDR3: CSVCQRTYYEQYF. In DNA form, the CDR3 reads TGCAGCGTTTGCCAGCGGACCTACTACGAGCAGTACTTC.

This rearrangement joins TRBV10-3 to TRBJ2-3; 7 bases align to TRBD1. Germline lookup yields CDR1 ENHRY and CDR2 SYGVKD. V lost 6 bases, J lost 4 bases, and 10 bases stayed unmatched. This CDR3 comprises 15 residues. In DNA form, the CDR3 reads TGTGCCATCAGCCGCCGACAGGGCACCCCAGATACGCAGTATTTT. It is translated as CAISRRQGTPDTQYF.

This clonotype was observed a few times. The chain has TRBV27 and TRBJ2-1; no clear D. Trimming took off 0 bases at V and 10 bases at J, with 10 bases between the two ends. The CDR3 is 13 amino acids. Germline assignment: CDR1 MNHEY and CDR2 SMNVEV (reference sequence). DNA of the CDR3: TGTGCCAGCAGTTTATCGCTGGTAGGGGAGCAGTTCTTC. Amino acid sequence: CASSLSLVGEQFF.

This rearrangement joins TRBV6-6 to TRBJ2-7, with 7 bases identical to TRBD1. The V segment lost 7 bases and the J segment 3 bases; nucleotides outside the gene matches: 9. The length of the CDR3 is 14 residues. CDR1 and CDR2 (germline): MNHNY, SVGAGI (reference sequence). Here the CDR3 reads CASTTLRDSYEQYF. CDR3 sequence (DNA): TGTGCCAGCACCACCCTCCGGGACAGCTACGAGCAGTACTTC.